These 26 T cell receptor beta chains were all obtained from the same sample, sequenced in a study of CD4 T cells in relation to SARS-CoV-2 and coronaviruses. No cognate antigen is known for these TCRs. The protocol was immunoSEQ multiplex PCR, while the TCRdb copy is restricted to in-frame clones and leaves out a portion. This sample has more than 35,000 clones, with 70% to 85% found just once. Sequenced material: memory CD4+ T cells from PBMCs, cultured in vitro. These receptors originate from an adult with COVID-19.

In DNA form, the CDR3 reads TGTGCCAGCAGCTTAGTGGGATCTGGAAACACCATATATTTT. This translates into CASSLVGSGNTIYF. The gene calls are TRBV13 and TRBJ1-3; D uncertain. CDR1 and CDR2 (germline): PRHDT, FYEKMQ (reference sequence). The CDR3 runs to 14 residues. Trimming pared 1 base from V and 1 base from J, leaving 5 bases between.

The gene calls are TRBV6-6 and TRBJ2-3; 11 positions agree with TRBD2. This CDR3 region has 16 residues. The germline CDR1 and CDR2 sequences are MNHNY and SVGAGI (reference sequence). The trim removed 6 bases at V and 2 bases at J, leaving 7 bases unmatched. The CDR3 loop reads CASSIGTSGDTDTQYF. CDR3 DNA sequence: TGTGCCAGCAGCATCGGGACTAGCGGAGACACAGATACGCAGTATTTT.

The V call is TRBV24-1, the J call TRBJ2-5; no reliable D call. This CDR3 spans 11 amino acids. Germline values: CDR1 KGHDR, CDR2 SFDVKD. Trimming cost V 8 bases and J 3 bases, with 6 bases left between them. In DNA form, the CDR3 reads TGTGCCACCAATTTAGAAGAGACCCAGTACTTC. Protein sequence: CATNLEETQYF.

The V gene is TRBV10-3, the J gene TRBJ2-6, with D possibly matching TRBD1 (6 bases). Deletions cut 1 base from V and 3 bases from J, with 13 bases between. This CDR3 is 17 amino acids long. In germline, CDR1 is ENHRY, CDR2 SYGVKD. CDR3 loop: CAISEWPGAGGANVLTF. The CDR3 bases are TGTGCCATCAGTGAGTGGCCAGGGGCAGGTGGGGCCAACGTCCTGACTTTC.

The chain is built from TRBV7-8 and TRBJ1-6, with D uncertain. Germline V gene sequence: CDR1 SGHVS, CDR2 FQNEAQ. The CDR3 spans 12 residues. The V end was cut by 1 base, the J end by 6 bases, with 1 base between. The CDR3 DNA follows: TGTGCCAGCAGCTTAGTTAATTCACCCCTCCACTTT. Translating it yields CASSLVNSPLHF.

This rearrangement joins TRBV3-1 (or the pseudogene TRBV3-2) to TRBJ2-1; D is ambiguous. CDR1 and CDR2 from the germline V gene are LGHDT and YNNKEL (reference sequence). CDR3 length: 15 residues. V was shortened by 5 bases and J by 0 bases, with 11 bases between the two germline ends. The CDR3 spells CASSTEHRSYNEQFF. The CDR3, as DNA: TGTGCCAGCAGCACTGAGCACCGCTCCTACAATGAGCAGTTCTTC.

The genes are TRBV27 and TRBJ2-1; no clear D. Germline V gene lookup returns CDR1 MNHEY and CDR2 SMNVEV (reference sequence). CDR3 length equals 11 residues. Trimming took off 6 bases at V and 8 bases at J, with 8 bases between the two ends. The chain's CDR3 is CASSQRYEQFF. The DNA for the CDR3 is TGTGCCAGCAGCCAAAGATATGAGCAGTTCTTC.

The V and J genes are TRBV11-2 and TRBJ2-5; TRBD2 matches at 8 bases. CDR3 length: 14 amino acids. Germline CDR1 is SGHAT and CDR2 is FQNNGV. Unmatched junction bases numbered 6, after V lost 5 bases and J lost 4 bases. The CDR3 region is CASSPPLAGETQYF. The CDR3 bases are TGTGCCAGCAGCCCCCCGCTAGCGGGAGAGACCCAGTACTTC. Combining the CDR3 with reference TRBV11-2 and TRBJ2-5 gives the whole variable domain EAGVAQSPRYKIIEKRQSVAFWCNPISGHATLYWYQQILGQGPKLLIQFQNNGVVDDSQLPKDRFSAERLKGVDSTLKIQPAKLEDSAVYLCASSPPLAGETQYFGPGTRLLVL.

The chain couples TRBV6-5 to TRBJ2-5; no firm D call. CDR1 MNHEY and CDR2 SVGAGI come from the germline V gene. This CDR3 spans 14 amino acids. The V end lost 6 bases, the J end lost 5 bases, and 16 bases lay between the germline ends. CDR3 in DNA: TGTGCCAGCAGCTCCTCGGACCTTGACGAGACCCAGTACTTC. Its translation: CASSSSDLDETQYF.

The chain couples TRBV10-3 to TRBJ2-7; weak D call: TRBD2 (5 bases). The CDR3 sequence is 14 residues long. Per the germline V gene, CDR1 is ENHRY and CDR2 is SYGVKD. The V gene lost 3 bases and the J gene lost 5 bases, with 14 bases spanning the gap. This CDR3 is CAISDTSLRDEQYF. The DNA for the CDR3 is TGTGCCATCAGTGACACGTCCCTGAGGGACGAGCAGTACTTC.

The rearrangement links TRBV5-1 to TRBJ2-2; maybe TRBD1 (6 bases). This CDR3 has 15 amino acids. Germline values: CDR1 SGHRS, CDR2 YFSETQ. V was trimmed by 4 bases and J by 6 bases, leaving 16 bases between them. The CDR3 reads CASSRRTVQSGELFF. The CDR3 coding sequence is TGCGCCAGCAGCCGCCGGACAGTACAGTCCGGGGAGCTGTTTTTT.

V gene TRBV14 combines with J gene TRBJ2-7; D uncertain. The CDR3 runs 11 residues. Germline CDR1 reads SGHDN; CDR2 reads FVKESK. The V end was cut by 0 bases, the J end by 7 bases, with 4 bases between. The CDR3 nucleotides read TGTGCCAGCAGCCAAGATTTAGAGCAGTACTTC. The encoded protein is CASSQDLEQYF.

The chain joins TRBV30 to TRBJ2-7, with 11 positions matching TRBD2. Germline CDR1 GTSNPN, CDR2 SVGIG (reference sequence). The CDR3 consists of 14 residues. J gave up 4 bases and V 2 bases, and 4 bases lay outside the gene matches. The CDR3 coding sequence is TGTGCCTGGAGTTTCGGGACTAGCGGATACGAGCAGTACTTC. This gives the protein CAWSFGTSGYEQYF.

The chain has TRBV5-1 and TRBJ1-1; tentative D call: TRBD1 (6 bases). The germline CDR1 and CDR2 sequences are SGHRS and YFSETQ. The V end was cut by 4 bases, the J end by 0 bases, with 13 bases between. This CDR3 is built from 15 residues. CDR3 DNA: TGCGCCAGCAGCGGGGGCGGGGGACTGAACACTGAAGCTTTCTTT. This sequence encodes CASSGGGGLNTEAFF.

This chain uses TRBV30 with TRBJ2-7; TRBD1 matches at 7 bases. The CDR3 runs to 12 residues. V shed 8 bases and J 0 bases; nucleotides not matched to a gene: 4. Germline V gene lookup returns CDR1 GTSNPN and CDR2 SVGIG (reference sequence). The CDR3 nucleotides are TGTGCCGGCCGACAGGGCTCCTACGAGCAGTACTTC. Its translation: CAGRQGSYEQYF.

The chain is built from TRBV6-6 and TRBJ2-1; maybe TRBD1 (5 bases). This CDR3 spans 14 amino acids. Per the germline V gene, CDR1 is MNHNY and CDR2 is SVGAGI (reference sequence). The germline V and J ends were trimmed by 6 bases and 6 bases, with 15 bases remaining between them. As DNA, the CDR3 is TGTGCCAGCAGGGGTCGACAGTCGGCCAATGAGCAGTTCTTC. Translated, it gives CASRGRQSANEQFF.

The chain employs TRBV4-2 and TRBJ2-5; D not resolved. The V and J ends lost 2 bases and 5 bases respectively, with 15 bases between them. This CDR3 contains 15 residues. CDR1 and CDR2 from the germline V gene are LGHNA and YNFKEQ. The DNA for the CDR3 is TGTGCCAGCAGCCAAACAGTGGGCTATACGGAGACCCAGTACTTC. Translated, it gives CASSQTVGYTETQYF.

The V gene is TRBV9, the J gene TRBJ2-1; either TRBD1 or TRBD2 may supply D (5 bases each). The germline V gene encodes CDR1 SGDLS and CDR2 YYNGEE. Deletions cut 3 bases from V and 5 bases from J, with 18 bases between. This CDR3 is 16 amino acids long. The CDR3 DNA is TGTGCCAGCAGCGCGCCCGAGGGGCGTGGGGACAATGAGCAGTTCTTC. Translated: CASSAPEGRGDNEQFF.

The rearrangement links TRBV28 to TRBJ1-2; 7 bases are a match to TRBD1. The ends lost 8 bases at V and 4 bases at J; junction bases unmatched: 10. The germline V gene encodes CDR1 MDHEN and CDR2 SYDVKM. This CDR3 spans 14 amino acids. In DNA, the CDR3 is TGTGCCAGCGCGGAAAGAGACAGGGTCTATGGCTACACCTTC. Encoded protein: CASAERDRVYGYTF.

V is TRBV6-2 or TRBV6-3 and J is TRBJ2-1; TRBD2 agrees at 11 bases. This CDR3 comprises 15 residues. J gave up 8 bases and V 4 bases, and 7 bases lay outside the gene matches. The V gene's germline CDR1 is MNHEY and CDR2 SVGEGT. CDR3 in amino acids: CASSSGTSGYDEQFF. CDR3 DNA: TGTGCCAGCAGTTCCGGGACTAGCGGTTACGATGAGCAGTTCTTC.

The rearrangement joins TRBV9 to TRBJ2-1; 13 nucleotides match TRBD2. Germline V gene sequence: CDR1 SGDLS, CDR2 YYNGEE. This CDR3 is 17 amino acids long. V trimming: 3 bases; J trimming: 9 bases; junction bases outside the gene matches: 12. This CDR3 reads CASSEGLAGYPESEQFF. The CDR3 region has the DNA TGTGCCAGCAGCGAGGGACTAGCGGGATACCCTGAAAGTGAGCAGTTCTTC.

CDR3 in DNA: TGTGCCAGCTACAGGGACGGCACCGGGGAGCTGTTTTTT. Translating gives CASYRDGTGELFF. V is TRBV2 and J is TRBJ2-2; tentative D call: TRBD1 (6 bases). CDR3 length equals 13 residues. Looked up from germline, CDR1 is SNHLY and CDR2 is FYNNEI. Trimming left V 8 bases short and J 4 bases short, with 11 bases between. Supplemented by reference TRBV2 and TRBJ2-2, the full variable domain reads EPEVTQTPSHQVTQMGQEVILRCVPISNHLYFYWYRQILGQKVEFLVSFYNNEISEKSEIFDDQFSVERPDGSNFTLKIRSTKLEDSAMYFCASYRDGTGELFFGEGSRLTVL.

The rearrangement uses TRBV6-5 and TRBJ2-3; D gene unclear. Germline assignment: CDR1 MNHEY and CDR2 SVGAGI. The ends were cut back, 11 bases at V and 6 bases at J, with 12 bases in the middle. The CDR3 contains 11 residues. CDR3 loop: CAPSTRDTQYF. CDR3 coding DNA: TGTGCCCCCTCAACGAGGGATACGCAGTATTTT.

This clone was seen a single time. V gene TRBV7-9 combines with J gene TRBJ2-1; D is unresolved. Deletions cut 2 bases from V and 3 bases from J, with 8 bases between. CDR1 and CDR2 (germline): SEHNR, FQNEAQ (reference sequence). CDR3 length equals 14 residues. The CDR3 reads CASSLSISYNEQFF. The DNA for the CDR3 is TGTGCCAGCAGCTTATCAATAAGCTACAATGAGCAGTTCTTC.

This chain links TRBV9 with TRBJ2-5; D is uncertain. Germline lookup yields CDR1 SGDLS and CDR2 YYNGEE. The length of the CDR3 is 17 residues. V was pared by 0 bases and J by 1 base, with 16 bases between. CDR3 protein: CASSVALGSFSQETQYF. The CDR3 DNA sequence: TGTGCCAGCAGCGTAGCGCTCGGTAGCTTTTCCCAAGAGACCCAGTACTTC.

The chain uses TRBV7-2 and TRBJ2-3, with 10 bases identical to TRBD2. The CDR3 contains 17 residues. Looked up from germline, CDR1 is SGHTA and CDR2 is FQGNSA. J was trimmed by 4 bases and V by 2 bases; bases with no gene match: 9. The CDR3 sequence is CASSLSSERGGADTQYF. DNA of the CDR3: TGTGCCAGCAGCTTAAGTTCTGAGCGGGGGGGGGCAGATACGCAGTATTTT.